A selection of T cell receptor beta chains follows, all from one sample in a study of control samples from healthy donors and cancer patients. Profiling relied on immunoSEQ multiplex PCR, and the TCRdb table lists in-frame clones only, not all of them. Of more than 95,000 clones in the sample, 85% to 90% were seen once. Material: PBMCs. The receptors were sampled from a woman aged 50 to 65 with colorectal cancer. Both conserved end residues are part of each CDR3. A D gene is named only where the DNA matches it firmly.

>TRBJ1-4|TRBD1|TRBV19
CASSSDRAGATNEKLFF
TGTGCCAGTAGCTCGGACAGGGCCGGGGCAACTAATGAAAAACTGTTTTTT
>TRBJ1-5|NA|TRBV24-1
CATSDSARALDQPQHF
TGTGCCACCAGTGATTCCGCCCGGGCATTGGATCAGCCCCAGCATTTT
>TRBJ2-2|NA|TRBV28
CASSLQPLFAGELFF
TGTGCCAGCAGCCTACAACCCCTGTTTGCCGGGGAGCTGTTTTTT
>TRBJ1-1|NA|TRBV7-9
CASSFENTEAFF
TGTGCCAGCAGCTTCGAGAACACTGAAGCTTTCTTT
>TRBJ2-5|NA|TRBV2
CASSAGETQYF
TGTGCCAGCAGTGCAGGAGAGACCCAGTACTTC
>TRBJ1-2|TRBD1|TRBV5-4
CASSLGTGNYGYTF
TGTGCCAGCAGCTTGGGGACAGGGAACTATGGCTACACCTTC
>TRBJ2-1|NA|TRBV5-1
CASSLLNEQFF
TGCGCCAGCAGCTTGTTAAATGAGCAGTTCTTC
>TRBJ2-2|TRBD2|TRBV3-1/TRBV3-2
CASSRQVATSAGELFF
TGTGCCAGCAGCCGCCAAGTCGCTACTAGCGCCGGGGAGCTGTTTTTT
>TRBJ2-3|TRBD2|TRBV6-5
CASSSYSTAGADTQYF
TGTGCCAGCAGTTCTTACTCGACCGCGGGGGCAGATACGCAGTATTTT
>TRBJ1-1|TRBD1|TRBV30
CAWSPGQENTEAFF
TGTGCCTGGAGTCCTGGACAGGAGAACACTGAAGCTTTCTTT
>TRBJ1-5|NA|TRBV28
CATKGVNQPQHF
TGTGCCACCAAGGGGGTGAATCAGCCCCAGCATTTT
>TRBJ1-2|NA|TRBV27
CASSGTAVSIYGYTF
TGTGCCAGCAGCGGAACGGCAGTGTCGATCTATGGCTACACCTTC